Following are 31 T cell receptor beta chains from one sample sequenced in a study of cytomegalovirus exposure and HLA in healthy donors. Sequencing was performed with immunoSEQ multiplex PCR; in TCRdb, only in-frame clones are kept and a portion is missing. Of 55,000 to 70,000 clones listed, roughly 91% are singletons. The specimen was PBMCs. The receptors shown here come from a woman aged 25 to 45 in good health and CMV-seronegative.

The chain is built from TRBV6-1 and TRBJ1-2, with a tentative D call TRBD1 (6 bases). The germline V gene encodes CDR1 MNHNS and CDR2 SASEGT. V lost 2 bases to trimming and J lost 4 bases, with 11 bases between them. The CDR3 runs 14 residues. The DNA for the CDR3 is TGTGCCAGCAGTGAAAACCCGACAGGCTATGGCTACACCTTC. This sequence encodes CASSENPTGYGYTF.

The V and J genes are TRBV30 and TRBJ1-1; unclear D gene. CDR1 is GTSNPN and CDR2 is SVGIG in the germline V gene (reference sequence). This CDR3 contains 11 residues. V dropped 4 bases and J dropped 2 bases, with 5 bases sitting between them. The CDR3 DNA reads as TGTGCCTGGACAAAAAACACTGAAGCTTTCTTT. Its translation is CAWTKNTEAFF.

The CDR3 nucleotides are TGCGCCAGCAGCTACCGGACAGGGGACCCCATGTCCTACGGCTACACCTTC. Its protein is CASSYRTGDPMSYGYTF. J is TRBJ1-2 and V is TRBV5-1; 9 bases are a match to TRBD1. Germline V lookup: CDR1 SGHRS, CDR2 YFSETQ. With V trimmed by 3 bases and J by 8 bases, 17 bases remained unmatched. CDR3 length: 17 amino acids.

The rearrangement links TRBV11-2 to TRBJ2-2; D perhaps matches TRBD2 (5 bases). With 5 bases removed from V and 0 bases from J, the gap between germline ends came to 7 bases. The V gene's germline CDR1 is SGHAT and CDR2 FQNNGV. This CDR3 comprises 14 residues. The CDR3 region is CASSPGANTGELFF. The CDR3 bases are TGTGCCAGCAGCCCCGGGGCGAACACCGGGGAGCTGTTTTTT.

The J gene is TRBJ2-7, the V gene TRBV7-8; D is perhaps TRBD2 (6 bases). The ends were cut back, 7 bases at V and 0 bases at J, with 16 bases in the middle. Germline values: CDR1 SGHVS, CDR2 FQNEAQ. The CDR3 loop spans 15 amino acids. The CDR3 here is CASTSLGRDSYEQYF. CDR3 DNA: TGTGCCAGCACCTCACTAGGGCGGGACTCCTACGAGCAGTACTTC. Filled out from reference TRBV7-8 and TRBJ2-7, the complete variable domain reads GAGVSQSPRYKVAKRGQDVALRCDPISGHVSLFWYQQALGQGPEFLTYFQNEAQLDKSGLPSDRFFAERPEGSVSTLKIQRTQQEDSAVYLCASTSLGRDSYEQYFGPGTRLTVT.

The V and J genes are TRBV5-4 and TRBJ2-3; 9 bases are shared with TRBD1. The V segment lost 4 bases and the J segment 1 base; nucleotides outside the gene matches: 4. The length of the CDR3 is 15 residues. CDR1 and CDR2 from the germline V gene are SGHNT and YYREEE (reference sequence). CDR3 loop: CASSPQGAGTDTQYF. The CDR3 DNA reads TGTGCCAGCAGCCCACAGGGGGCGGGCACAGATACGCAGTATTTT.

This clone has only a few counts. The rearrangement links TRBV6-5 to TRBJ2-7; 9 positions match TRBD2. This CDR3 is 15 amino acids long. Germline V CDR1 and CDR2: MNHEY, SVGAGI. The junction had 4 bases not matched to a gene; V was cut back by 0 bases and J by 4 bases. The DNA of the CDR3 is TGTGCCAGCAGTTACTCGGCGGGAGGGCAATACGAGCAGTACTTC. Translating gives CASSYSAGGQYEQYF.

The chain links TRBV6-1 to TRBJ1-2; 7 bases agree with TRBD1. This CDR3 is 12 amino acids long. From germline, CDR1 is MNHNS and CDR2 SASEGT. The trim removed 10 bases at V and 8 bases at J, leaving 10 bases unmatched. CDR3 in amino acids: CANQGELRGYTF. The CDR3 nucleotides read TGTGCCAACCAGGGGGAACTCCGCGGCTACACCTTC.

The chain carries TRBV29-1 and TRBJ1-2; possible D gene TRBD1, 5 bases. CDR3 size: 13 residues. Germline lookup yields CDR1 SQVTM and CDR2 ANQGSEA. Trimming removed 7 bases at V and 8 bases at J, with 20 bases between. The CDR3 loop reads CSAHMGRTTGYTF. Here the CDR3 DNA reads TGCAGCGCCCACATGGGGCGGACCACGGGCTACACCTTC. Full variable domain (rest looked up from reference TRBV29-1 and TRBJ1-2): SAVISQKPSRDICQRGTSLTIQCQVDSQVTMMFWYRQQPGQSLTLIATANQGSEATYESGFVIDKFPISRPNLTFSTLTVSNMSPEDSSIYLCSAHMGRTTGYTFGSGTRLTVV.

The chain combines TRBV4-2 with TRBJ1-2; the D gene is possibly TRBD1 (5 bases). Germline CDR1 is LGHNA and CDR2 is YNFKEQ. Trimming cost V 0 bases and J 5 bases, with 10 bases left between them. CDR3 length: 14 residues. The CDR3 region is CASSQDRVGYGYTF. CDR3 sequence (DNA): TGTGCCAGCAGCCAAGACAGGGTTGGTTATGGCTACACCTTC.

The gene calls are TRBV30 and TRBJ1-3; 9 positions agree with TRBD1. The CDR3 extends over 14 amino acids. After removal of 2 bases from V and 4 bases from J, the junction contained 3 bases not matched to a gene. CDR1 is GTSNPN and CDR2 is SVGIG in the germline V gene (reference sequence). The CDR3 is CAWSHGQGGNTIYF. The CDR3 DNA reads TGTGCCTGGAGTCACGGACAGGGGGGAAACACCATATATTTT.

The genes are TRBV6-1 and TRBJ2-7; D might be TRBD1 (6 bases). The CDR3 is 14 residues long. The germline V gene encodes CDR1 MNHNS and CDR2 SASEGT. Trimming pared 5 bases from V and 4 bases from J, leaving 15 bases between. The CDR3 DNA follows: TGTGCCAGCAGTTATAGGGGGATTAGTTACGAGCAGTACTTC. It encodes CASSYRGISYEQYF.

V gene TRBV18 combines with J gene TRBJ1-2, with 7 bases fitting TRBD1. This CDR3 is 12 amino acids long. V trimming: 5 bases; J trimming: 8 bases; junction bases outside the gene matches: 5. Per the germline V gene, CDR1 is KGHSH and CDR2 is LQKENI. CDR3 sequence reads: CASSDREEGYTF. CDR3 sequence (DNA): TGTGCCAGCTCAGACAGGGAGGAAGGCTACACCTTC.

V is TRBV11-2 and J is TRBJ2-1; 8 bases agree with TRBD2. V lost 1 base to trimming and J lost 4 bases; unmatched junction nucleotides: 3. CDR3 length: 15 residues. Per germline, CDR1 SGHAT and CDR2 FQNNGV. The CDR3 is CASSLAGGTYNEQFF. CDR3 sequence (DNA): TGTGCCAGCAGCTTAGCGGGAGGGACGTACAATGAGCAGTTCTTC.

The chain has TRBV7-8 and TRBJ1-2, with 7 nucleotides matching TRBD1. The V gene end was trimmed by 5 bases and the J gene end by 7 bases; junction bases not matched to a gene: 16. The CDR3 is 16 amino acids. Germline V lookup: CDR1 SGHVS, CDR2 FQNEAQ. CDR3 DNA sequence: TGTGCCAGCAGCACTGGGACAGCCACACGTGGTAGTGGCTACACCTTC. It is translated as CASSTGTATRGSGYTF. Looking up the rest from reference TRBV7-8 and TRBJ1-2 gives the full variable domain: GAGVSQSPRYKVAKRGQDVALRCDPISGHVSLFWYQQALGQGPEFLTYFQNEAQLDKSGLPSDRFFAERPEGSVSTLKIQRTQQEDSAVYLCASSTGTATRGSGYTFGSGTRLTVV.

The gene calls are TRBV28 and TRBJ2-1, with 9 positions matching TRBD2. The CDR3 sequence is 15 residues long. Germline assignment: CDR1 MDHEN and CDR2 SYDVKM. V dropped 3 bases and J dropped 3; count of bases not matched to a gene: 3. The CDR3 DNA sequence: TGTGCCAGCAGTTTGATAGCGGGAGACTACAATGAGCAGTTCTTC. This gives the protein CASSLIAGDYNEQFF.

The genes are TRBV27 and TRBJ1-2; D call uncertain. Looked up from germline, CDR1 is MNHEY and CDR2 is SMNVEV (reference sequence). Deletions cut 0 bases from V and 6 bases from J, with 17 bases between. The CDR3 spans 16 residues. CDR3 nucleotide sequence: TGTGCCAGCAGTTTATCCCCTCCGGGGAAAAATAATGGCTACACCTTC. Its translation is CASSLSPPGKNNGYTF.

The chain combines TRBV18 with TRBJ2-7; 11 bases align to TRBD2. CDR3 length: 13 residues. CDR1 and CDR2 (germline): KGHSH, LQKENI. V trimming: 8 bases; J trimming: 4 bases; junction bases outside the gene matches: 4. In DNA form, the CDR3 reads TGTGCCAGCAGGACTAGCGGGCTGTACGAGCAGTACTTC. It is translated as CASRTSGLYEQYF.

This chain links TRBV2 with TRBJ2-5; D not certain. Deletions cut 6 bases from V and 5 bases from J, with 16 bases between. The CDR3 has 14 residues. Per germline, CDR1 SNHLY and CDR2 FYNNEI. CDR3 nucleotides: TGTGCCAGCAGCCAAACACAAAACGGGGAGACCCAGTACTTC. This gives the protein CASSQTQNGETQYF. Filled out from reference TRBV2 and TRBJ2-5, the complete variable domain reads EPEVTQTPSHQVTQMGQEVILRCVPISNHLYFYWYRQILGQKVEFLVSFYNNEISEKSEIFDDQFSVERPDGSNFTLKIRSTKLEDSAMYFCASSQTQNGETQYFGPGTRLLVL.

This clone was counted a few times. The rearrangement uses TRBV5-1 and TRBJ1-2, with 7 bases fitting TRBD1. CDR3 size: 17 residues. Germline CDR1 is SGHRS and CDR2 is YFSETQ. J was trimmed by 6 bases and V by 0 bases; bases with no gene match: 14. For the CDR3, the DNA is TGCGCCAGCAGCTTGGGTGGACAGGCCCACATCCCGGATGGCTACACCTTC. Its translation: CASSLGGQAHIPDGYTF.

The chain combines TRBV29-1 with TRBJ2-7; unclear D gene. The CDR3 contains 16 residues. Germline CDR1 SQVTM, CDR2 ANQGSEA. Trimming cost V 3 bases and J 0 bases, with 18 bases left between them. The CDR3 sequence is CSVDSRVYLSSYEQYF. CDR3 bases: TGCAGCGTTGATTCTCGGGTATATCTGAGCTCCTACGAGCAGTACTTC.

The rearrangement joins TRBV7-9 to TRBJ2-2; a possible D gene is TRBD1 (5 bases). Trimming shortened V by 5 bases and J by 1 base, and 11 bases separated the two germline ends. The CDR3 is 15 residues long. Germline-derived CDR1 and CDR2 are SEHNR and FQNEAQ (reference sequence). This CDR3 reads CASSRQRLNTGELFF. In nucleotides, the CDR3 is TGTGCCAGCAGCCGACAGAGGCTGAACACCGGGGAGCTGTTTTTT. Supplemented by reference TRBV7-9 and TRBJ2-2, the full variable domain reads DTGVSQNPRHKITKRGQNVTFRCDPISEHNRLYWYRQTLGQGPEFLTYFQNEAQLEKSRLLSDRFSAERPKGSFSTLEIQRTEQGDSAMYLCASSRQRLNTGELFFGEGSRLTVL.

The CDR3 is CASIPGANYGYTF. DNA of the CDR3: TGTGCCAGCATCCCAGGGGCCAACTATGGCTACACCTTC. The rearrangement uses TRBV6-6 and TRBJ1-2; tentative D call: TRBD1 (6 bases). The CDR3 loop spans 13 amino acids. Trimming took off 7 bases at V and 2 bases at J, with 11 bases between the two ends. Germline V gives CDR1 MNHNY, CDR2 SVGAGI (reference sequence).

This CDR3 reads CASSRDLPPTGELFF. CDR3 bases: TGTGCCAGCAGCCGGGACTTACCCCCCACCGGGGAGCTGTTTTTT. The chain combines TRBV11-2 with TRBJ2-2; D is perhaps TRBD2 (6 bases). This CDR3 comprises 15 residues. V lost 5 bases and J lost 4, with 14 bases in between. Germline lookup yields CDR1 SGHAT and CDR2 FQNNGV.

The sample holds one count of this clone. The chain is built from TRBV15 and TRBJ1-5; 8 nucleotides align to TRBD1. V was clipped by 5 bases and J by 0 bases; unmatched bases: 6. Germline values: CDR1 LNHNV, CDR2 YYDKDF (reference sequence). The CDR3 runs 16 residues. The CDR3: CATSPWTGNSNQPQHF. DNA for the CDR3: TGTGCCACCAGCCCTTGGACAGGGAATAGCAATCAGCCCCAGCATTTT.

The V gene is TRBV11-2, the J gene TRBJ1-4; the D gene is possibly TRBD1 (5 bases). The V end was cut by 4 bases, the J end by 5 bases, with 14 bases between. The CDR3 runs 15 residues. Looked up from germline, CDR1 is SGHAT and CDR2 is FQNNGV. The CDR3 DNA follows: TGTGCCAGCAGCTCGTCAGGGACTTACAATGAAAAACTGTTTTTT. The encoded protein is CASSSSGTYNEKLFF.

This clone has a single count. CDR3 DNA: TGCGCCAGTAGGAACCATCAGGGGATCTCCTACGAGCAGTACTTC. This translates into CASRNHQGISYEQYF. The V gene is TRBV4-1, the J gene TRBJ2-7; D may be TRBD1 (6 bases). V was trimmed by 9 bases and J by 0 bases, leaving 18 bases between them. Germline loops: CDR1 MGHRA, CDR2 YSYEKL. The CDR3 extends over 15 amino acids.

The genes are TRBV5-1 and TRBJ2-5; 14 positions match TRBD2. J gave up 5 bases and V 3 bases, and 6 bases lay outside the gene matches. CDR3 size: 16 residues. Per germline, CDR1 SGHRS and CDR2 YFSETQ. For the CDR3, the DNA is TGCGCCAGCAGCTCGGGACTAGCGGGAGACGGGGAGACCCAGTACTTC. Translation: CASSSGLAGDGETQYF.

V and J are TRBV5-8 and TRBJ1-5, with D perhaps matching TRBD1 (5 bases). V was pared by 0 bases and J by 1 base, with 20 bases between. The CDR3 is 19 amino acids. Germline V gene sequence: CDR1 SGHTS, CDR2 YDEGEE. This chain's CDR3 is CASSLEVFTGVESNQPQHF. In DNA form, the CDR3 reads TGTGCCAGCAGCTTGGAAGTATTTACGGGGGTTGAGAGCAATCAGCCCCAGCATTTT.

V is TRBV18 and J is TRBJ2-3, with 8 bases that match TRBD2. Trimming removed 3 bases from V and 5 bases from J; junction bases left unmatched: 10. Germline V lookup: CDR1 KGHSH, CDR2 LQKENI. The CDR3 is 16 amino acids. CDR3 bases: TGTGCCAGCTCACCCTCTCAGTCCGCGGGGGGAGATACGCAGTATTTT. Its translation: CASSPSQSAGGDTQYF.

The rearrangement links TRBV5-4 to TRBJ1-1; D possibly corresponds to TRBD1 (6 bases). Trimming left V 7 bases short and J 1 base short, with 17 bases between. This CDR3 spans 15 amino acids. Germline lookup yields CDR1 SGHNT and CDR2 YYREEE (reference sequence). The CDR3 DNA follows: TGTGCCAGCCGAGTAGATTTACAGGGGAACACTGAAGCTTTCTTT. It translates to CASRVDLQGNTEAFF.